This TCR beta chain emerged from a study of blood T cell repertoires in COVID-19. Whole-study context: The origin of the acute and convalescent COVID-19 samples was the United States, Italy and Spain. From T cells, B-cell-depleted T cells, or PBMCs came the material, which was cDNA or gDNA.

CDR1 is SGHAT, CDR2 FQNNGV, per germline. The CDR3 has 12 amino acids. V was clipped by 1 base and J by 12 bases, with 12 bases between them. In the original processing: Researchers report that nucleated cell counts were estimated from reference gene primer amplification. TCRdb keeps only in-frame clones here, not all; method: immunoSEQ multiplex PCR. V, J and clone size reflect that table, while D and trimming were determined from the DNA. The sample has about 80,000 clones, 78% seen once. This receptor was obtained from a human donor in a cohort sampled during active COVID-19. The chain is built from TRBV11-2 and TRBJ1-1; TRBD1 is a possible D gene (5 bases). Sequenced material: peripheral blood. CDR3 loop: CASSLVPPGSFF. The CDR3 nucleotides read TGTGCCAGCAGCTTAGTTCCGCCAGGGTCTTTCTTT. The whole variable domain, filled in from reference TRBV11-2 and TRBJ1-1, reads EAGVAQSPRYKIIEKRQSVAFWCNPISGHATLYWYQQILGQGPKLLIQFQNNGVVDDSQLPKDRFSAERLKGVDSTLKIQPAKLEDSAVYLCASSLVPPGSFFGQGTRLTVV.